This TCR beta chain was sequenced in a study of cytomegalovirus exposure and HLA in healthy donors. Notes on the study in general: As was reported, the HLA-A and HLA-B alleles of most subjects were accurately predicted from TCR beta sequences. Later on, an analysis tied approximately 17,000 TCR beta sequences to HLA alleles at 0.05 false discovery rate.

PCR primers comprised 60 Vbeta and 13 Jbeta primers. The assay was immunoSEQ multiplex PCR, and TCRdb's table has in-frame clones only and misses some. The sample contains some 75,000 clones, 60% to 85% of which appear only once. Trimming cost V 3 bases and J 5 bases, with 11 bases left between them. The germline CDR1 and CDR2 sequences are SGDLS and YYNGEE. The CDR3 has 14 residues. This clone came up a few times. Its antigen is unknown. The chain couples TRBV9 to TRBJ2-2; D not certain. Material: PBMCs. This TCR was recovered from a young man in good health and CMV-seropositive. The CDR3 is CASSDRVQTGELFF. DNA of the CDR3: TGTGCCAGCAGCGACCGGGTTCAAACCGGGGAGCTGTTTTTT.